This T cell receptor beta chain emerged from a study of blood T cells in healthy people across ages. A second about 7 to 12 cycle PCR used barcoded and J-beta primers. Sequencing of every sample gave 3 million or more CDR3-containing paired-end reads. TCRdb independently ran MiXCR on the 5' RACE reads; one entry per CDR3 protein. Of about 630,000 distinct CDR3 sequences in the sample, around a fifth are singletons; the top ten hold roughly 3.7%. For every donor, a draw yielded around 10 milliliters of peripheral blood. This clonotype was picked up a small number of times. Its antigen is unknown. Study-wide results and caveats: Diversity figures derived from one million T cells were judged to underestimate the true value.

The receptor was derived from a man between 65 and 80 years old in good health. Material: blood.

The CDR3 nucleotides read TGTGCCAGCAGCGTATCTCTCCAAGAGACCCAGTACTTC. Protein: CASSVSLQETQYF. The rearrangement links TRBV9 to TRBJ2-5; D is unresolved. Germline CDR1 reads SGDLS; CDR2 reads YYNGEE. The CDR3 runs to 13 residues. Trimming took off 1 base at V and 1 base at J, with 5 bases between the two ends. Using reference TRBV9 and TRBJ2-5 for the parts outside the CDR3, the full variable domain is DSGVTQTPKHLITATGQRVTLRCSPRSGDLSVYWYQQSLDQGLQFLIQYYNGEERAKGNILERFSAQQFPDLHSELNLSSLELGDSALYFCASSVSLQETQYFGPGTRLLVL.